A selection of T cell receptor beta chains follows, all from one sample in a study of blood T cell repertoires in COVID-19. The repertoire was sequenced with immunoSEQ multiplex PCR; TCRdb's copy has only in-frame clones and lacks some. The data hold some 330,000 clones, with about 87% observed a single time. Sequenced material: PBMCs or T cells enriched from blood (not recorded which). The receptor set was obtained from a man aged 35-49 years in a cohort exposed to, infected with or recovered from COVID-19 (not recorded which). CDR3s include the opening cysteine and the closing phenylalanine or tryptophan. Each record gives: J gene, D gene, clone size, V gene, CDR3 protein, CDR3 DNA. A D gene is named only where the DNA matches it firmly. Clone size is shown for a subset of rows, as once, few, many or a class of expanded clone.

j_call: TRBJ1-1; d_call: NA; clone_size: once; v_call: TRBV11-2; cdr3_aa: CASSLVDRNTEAFF; cdr3_nt: TGTGCCAGCAGCTTGGTCGACAGGAACACTGAAGCTTTCTTT
j_call: TRBJ2-6; d_call: TRBD1; clone_size: NA; v_call: TRBV13; cdr3_aa: CASSHGQAISGANVLTF; cdr3_nt: TGTGCCAGCAGCCACGGACAGGCAATCTCTGGGGCCAACGTCCTGACTTTC
j_call: TRBJ1-5; d_call: NA; clone_size: NA; v_call: TRBV23-1; cdr3_aa: CASSPAFEGPSNQPQHF; cdr3_nt: TGCGCCAGCAGTCCCGCCTTTGAGGGCCCAAGCAATCAGCCCCAGCATTTT
j_call: TRBJ2-3; d_call: NA; clone_size: NA; v_call: TRBV10-1; cdr3_aa: CASSPQFPDTQYF; cdr3_nt: TGCGCCAGCAGTCCCCAATTCCCAGATACGCAGTATTTT
j_call: TRBJ1-2; d_call: TRBD1; clone_size: NA; v_call: TRBV5-1; cdr3_aa: CASSLSGTGPGGYTF; cdr3_nt: TGCGCCAGCAGCTTGTCGGGGACAGGTCCTGGTGGCTACACCTTC
j_call: TRBJ1-5; d_call: NA; clone_size: NA; v_call: TRBV30; cdr3_aa: CAWSVQGRGNQPQHF; cdr3_nt: TGTGCCTGGAGTGTACAGGGTAGGGGCAATCAGCCCCAGCATTTT
j_call: TRBJ2-5; d_call: TRBD2; clone_size: NA; v_call: TRBV7-3; cdr3_aa: CASSAAPGAGGYQETQYF; cdr3_nt: TGTGCCAGCAGCGCCGCCCCGGGGGCGGGAGGATACCAAGAGACCCAGTACTTC
j_call: TRBJ1-2; d_call: NA; clone_size: NA; v_call: TRBV19; cdr3_aa: CASSKKGLYGYTF; cdr3_nt: TGTGCCAGTAGTAAGAAGGGACTCTATGGCTACACCTTC
j_call: TRBJ1-4; d_call: NA; clone_size: NA; v_call: TRBV5-1; cdr3_aa: CASRATTNEKLFF; cdr3_nt: TGCGCCAGCAGGGCCACAACTAATGAAAAACTGTTTTTT
j_call: TRBJ2-7; d_call: NA; clone_size: NA; v_call: TRBV19; cdr3_aa: CASSIKTTIRDEQYF; cdr3_nt: TGTGCCAGTAGTATAAAAACGACGATCAGGGACGAGCAGTACTTC
j_call: TRBJ2-1; d_call: TRBD2; clone_size: NA; v_call: TRBV5-1; cdr3_aa: CASSLGGWTSGNNEQFF; cdr3_nt: TGCGCCAGCAGCTTGGGGGGGTGGACTAGCGGGAACAATGAGCAGTTCTTC
j_call: TRBJ2-7; d_call: TRBD2; clone_size: NA; v_call: TRBV5-1; cdr3_aa: CASSLGPGLAGAGEQYF; cdr3_nt: TGCGCCAGCAGCTTGGGTCCAGGACTAGCGGGGGCTGGGGAGCAGTACTTC
j_call: TRBJ2-7; d_call: TRBD2; clone_size: NA; v_call: TRBV30; cdr3_aa: CAWSVLRTSGVGEQYF; cdr3_nt: TGTGCCTGGAGTGTACTGAGGACTAGCGGGGTAGGCGAGCAGTACTTC
j_call: TRBJ2-1; d_call: TRBD2; clone_size: NA; v_call: TRBV5-4; cdr3_aa: CASSLPQTSGRNEQFF; cdr3_nt: TGTGCCAGCAGCTTGCCCCAAACTAGCGGGAGGAATGAGCAGTTCTTC
j_call: TRBJ2-1; d_call: TRBD2; clone_size: NA; v_call: TRBV29-1; cdr3_aa: CSGRQGLAGGYNEQFF; cdr3_nt: TGCAGCGGCCGGCAAGGACTAGCGGGAGGATACAATGAGCAGTTCTTC
j_call: TRBJ2-5; d_call: TRBD1; clone_size: few; v_call: TRBV4-2; cdr3_aa: CASSQGLAGGVLETQYF; cdr3_nt: TGTGCCAGCAGCCAAGGTTTAGCAGGGGGAGTTTTGGAGACCCAGTACTTC
j_call: TRBJ2-4; d_call: TRBD1; clone_size: NA; v_call: TRBV7-9; cdr3_aa: CASSRGTGDGGLAKNIQYF; cdr3_nt: TGTGCCAGCAGCCGGGGGACAGGGGACGGTGGATTGGCCAAAAACATTCAGTACTTC
j_call: TRBJ1-1; d_call: NA; clone_size: NA; v_call: TRBV19; cdr3_aa: CASRPQGFPNTEAFF; cdr3_nt: TGTGCCAGTAGGCCCCAGGGCTTCCCGAACACTGAAGCTTTCTTT
j_call: TRBJ1-1; d_call: NA; clone_size: NA; v_call: TRBV27; cdr3_aa: CASRAGRNTEAFF; cdr3_nt: TGTGCCAGCAGAGCCGGTAGAAACACTGAAGCTTTCTTT
j_call: TRBJ2-3; d_call: TRBD1; clone_size: NA; v_call: TRBV3-1/TRBV3-2; cdr3_aa: CASSQPPGQSTQYF; cdr3_nt: TGTGCCAGCAGCCAACCTCCGGGACAGTCTACGCAGTATTTT
j_call: TRBJ1-5; d_call: TRBD1; clone_size: NA; v_call: TRBV7-9; cdr3_aa: CASSLSPGQGDSNQPQHF; cdr3_nt: TGTGCCAGCAGCTTATCCCCGGGACAGGGGGACAGCAATCAGCCCCAGCATTTT
j_call: TRBJ2-2; d_call: NA; clone_size: NA; v_call: TRBV7-9; cdr3_aa: CASSFYVGATGELFF; cdr3_nt: TGTGCCAGCAGCTTTTATGTAGGGGCAACCGGGGAGCTGTTTTTT
j_call: TRBJ2-1; d_call: TRBD2; clone_size: NA; v_call: TRBV11-3; cdr3_aa: CASSPSGGGNEQFF; cdr3_nt: TGTGCCAGCAGCCCCAGCGGCGGGGGAAATGAGCAGTTCTTC
j_call: TRBJ2-1; d_call: TRBD2; clone_size: NA; v_call: TRBV7-8; cdr3_aa: CASSPLVAGNYNEQFF; cdr3_nt: TGTGCCAGCAGCCCATTGGTAGCGGGAAACTACAATGAGCAGTTCTTC
j_call: TRBJ2-5; d_call: TRBD1; clone_size: NA; v_call: TRBV9; cdr3_aa: CASSANGQGGTQYF; cdr3_nt: TGTGCCAGCAGCGCCAACGGACAGGGAGGGACCCAGTACTTC
j_call: TRBJ1-1; d_call: NA; clone_size: NA; v_call: TRBV18; cdr3_aa: CASSPKLGVSRMNTEAFF; cdr3_nt: TGTGCCAGCTCACCAAAACTCGGTGTTTCTCGTATGAACACTGAAGCTTTCTTT
j_call: TRBJ2-1; d_call: TRBD2; clone_size: NA; v_call: TRBV6-5; cdr3_aa: CASSYSRGGNEQFF; cdr3_nt: TGTGCCAGCAGTTACTCGCGCGGGGGCAATGAGCAGTTCTTC
j_call: TRBJ2-7; d_call: TRBD1; clone_size: NA; v_call: TRBV28; cdr3_aa: CASLDRGPRQQYF; cdr3_nt: TGTGCCAGCCTCGACAGGGGGCCACGCCAGCAGTACTTC
j_call: TRBJ1-3; d_call: NA; clone_size: NA; v_call: TRBV5-4; cdr3_aa: CASSLGGRSSGNTIYF; cdr3_nt: TGTGCCAGCAGCTTGGGTGGCAGGTCCTCTGGAAACACCATATATTTT
j_call: TRBJ2-1; d_call: TRBD2; clone_size: once; v_call: TRBV5-4; cdr3_aa: CASSLGTSGSYNEQFF; cdr3_nt: TGTGCCAGCAGCTTGGGGACTAGCGGCTCCTACAATGAGCAGTTCTTC
j_call: TRBJ2-7; d_call: TRBD1; clone_size: once; v_call: TRBV15; cdr3_aa: CATSRAPPGQGIYEQYF; cdr3_nt: TGTGCCACCAGCAGAGCCCCTCCGGGACAGGGAATTTACGAGCAGTACTTC
j_call: TRBJ2-3; d_call: TRBD2; clone_size: NA; v_call: TRBV6-2/TRBV6-3; cdr3_aa: CASSLAGGPTDTQYF; cdr3_nt: TGTGCCAGCAGTCTAGCGGGAGGGCCCACAGATACGCAGTATTTT
j_call: TRBJ1-5; d_call: NA; clone_size: NA; v_call: TRBV6-5; cdr3_aa: CASHASIGNQPQHF; cdr3_nt: TGTGCCAGTCATGCTTCCATAGGCAATCAGCCCCAGCATTTT
j_call: TRBJ2-1; d_call: TRBD2; clone_size: NA; v_call: TRBV10-3; cdr3_aa: CATRLAGGHNEQFF; cdr3_nt: TGTGCCACCCGACTAGCGGGAGGGCACAATGAGCAGTTCTTC
j_call: TRBJ1-5; d_call: NA; clone_size: once; v_call: TRBV6-5; cdr3_aa: CASSYSGGDNQPQHF; cdr3_nt: TGTGCCAGCAGTTACTCGGGCGGGGACAATCAGCCCCAGCATTTT
j_call: TRBJ2-2; d_call: TRBD1; clone_size: NA; v_call: TRBV6-5; cdr3_aa: CATTGVTANTGELFF; cdr3_nt: TGTGCCACCACAGGGGTGACCGCGAACACCGGGGAGCTGTTTTTT
j_call: TRBJ2-1; d_call: TRBD2; clone_size: NA; v_call: TRBV29-1; cdr3_aa: CSVEDGGGPSEQFF; cdr3_nt: TGCAGCGTTGAAGATGGGGGAGGGCCCTCTGAGCAGTTCTTC
j_call: TRBJ2-5; d_call: NA; clone_size: NA; v_call: TRBV6-5; cdr3_aa: CATGNRVTQYF; cdr3_nt: TGTGCCACCGGAAATCGGGTGACCCAGTACTTC
j_call: TRBJ2-7; d_call: TRBD2; clone_size: NA; v_call: TRBV7-8; cdr3_aa: CASSLKREQYEQYF; cdr3_nt: TGTGCCAGCAGCTTGAAGCGGGAGCAATACGAGCAGTACTTC
j_call: TRBJ2-1; d_call: TRBD1; clone_size: once; v_call: TRBV3-1/TRBV3-2; cdr3_aa: CASSLQRGTGDEQFF; cdr3_nt: TGTGCCAGCAGCCTCCAACGGGGGACAGGGGATGAGCAGTTCTTC
j_call: TRBJ2-7; d_call: TRBD2; clone_size: NA; v_call: TRBV28; cdr3_aa: CASGGGAYEQYF; cdr3_nt: TGTGCCAGCGGGGGGGGAGCCTACGAGCAGTACTTC
j_call: TRBJ1-2; d_call: TRBD1; clone_size: NA; v_call: TRBV9; cdr3_aa: CASSATGDYGYTF; cdr3_nt: TGTGCCAGCAGCGCGACAGGGGACTATGGCTACACCTTC
j_call: TRBJ2-7; d_call: TRBD2; clone_size: NA; v_call: TRBV27; cdr3_aa: CASIGLAGGSYEQYF; cdr3_nt: TGTGCCAGCATTGGCCTAGCGGGAGGATCCTACGAGCAGTACTTC
j_call: TRBJ1-4; d_call: TRBD1; clone_size: NA; v_call: TRBV6-5; cdr3_aa: CASGPGQFNEKLFF; cdr3_nt: TGTGCCAGCGGACCGGGACAGTTTAATGAAAAACTGTTTTTT
j_call: TRBJ2-1; d_call: TRBD2; clone_size: NA; v_call: TRBV24-1; cdr3_aa: CATSEAGGAYNEQFF; cdr3_nt: TGTGCCACCAGTGAGGCGGGAGGGGCCTACAATGAGCAGTTCTTC
j_call: TRBJ2-7; d_call: TRBD2; clone_size: few; v_call: TRBV28; cdr3_aa: CASSPLANSYEQYF; cdr3_nt: TGTGCCAGCAGCCCACTAGCGAATTCCTACGAGCAGTACTTC
j_call: TRBJ1-2; d_call: NA; clone_size: NA; v_call: TRBV19; cdr3_aa: CASSMRSNYGYTF; cdr3_nt: TGTGCCAGTAGTATGCGTAGTAACTATGGCTACACCTTC
j_call: TRBJ2-3; d_call: NA; clone_size: NA; v_call: TRBV5-1; cdr3_aa: CASREAHSTDTQYF; cdr3_nt: TGCGCCAGCAGGGAGGCCCATAGCACAGATACGCAGTATTTT
j_call: TRBJ1-4; d_call: NA; clone_size: NA; v_call: TRBV2; cdr3_aa: CASSVGRNNEKLFF; cdr3_nt: TGTGCCAGCAGTGTTGGCAGAAATAATGAAAAACTGTTTTTT
j_call: TRBJ2-7; d_call: TRBD2; clone_size: NA; v_call: TRBV6-5; cdr3_aa: CASSYFDGGMSYEQYF; cdr3_nt: TGTGCCAGCAGTTACTTTGACGGGGGGATGTCCTACGAGCAGTACTTC
j_call: TRBJ2-4; d_call: NA; clone_size: NA; v_call: TRBV3-1/TRBV3-2; cdr3_aa: CASSRSGTKNIQYF; cdr3_nt: TGTGCCAGCAGCAGATCCGGGACTAAAAACATTCAGTACTTC
j_call: TRBJ2-2; d_call: NA; clone_size: NA; v_call: TRBV28; cdr3_aa: CAIRGAGANTGELFF; cdr3_nt: TGTGCCATCCGGGGGGCGGGGGCGAACACCGGGGAGCTGTTTTTT
j_call: TRBJ1-4; d_call: TRBD1; clone_size: once; v_call: TRBV28; cdr3_aa: CATGTGERANEKLFF; cdr3_nt: TGTGCCACCGGGACAGGGGAGAGAGCTAATGAAAAACTGTTTTTT
j_call: TRBJ2-1; d_call: TRBD2; clone_size: NA; v_call: TRBV27; cdr3_aa: CASSSRTSGRVGNEQFF; cdr3_nt: TGTGCCAGCAGTTCCAGGACTAGCGGGAGGGTAGGTAATGAGCAGTTCTTC
j_call: TRBJ2-2; d_call: NA; clone_size: NA; v_call: TRBV2; cdr3_aa: CASRAGGPSNTGELFF; cdr3_nt: TGTGCCAGCAGAGCAGGGGGGCCCTCGAACACCGGGGAGCTGTTTTTT
j_call: TRBJ2-7; d_call: NA; clone_size: once; v_call: TRBV30; cdr3_aa: CAWSVLGRVYEQYF; cdr3_nt: TGTGCCTGGAGTGTATTGGGCAGGGTCTACGAGCAGTACTTC
j_call: TRBJ2-2; d_call: TRBD1; clone_size: NA; v_call: TRBV15; cdr3_aa: CATKNRGRTGELFF; cdr3_nt: TGTGCCACCAAGAACAGGGGAAGGACCGGGGAGCTGTTTTTT
j_call: TRBJ2-1; d_call: TRBD2; clone_size: NA; v_call: TRBV10-1; cdr3_aa: CASSEASGGYNEQFF; cdr3_nt: TGCGCCAGCAGTGAGGCTAGCGGGGGGTACAATGAGCAGTTCTTC
j_call: TRBJ2-3; d_call: TRBD1; clone_size: NA; v_call: TRBV6-5; cdr3_aa: CASNHRGSTDTQYF; cdr3_nt: TGTGCCAGCAACCACAGGGGAAGCACAGATACGCAGTATTTT
j_call: TRBJ2-3; d_call: NA; clone_size: NA; v_call: TRBV6-4; cdr3_aa: CASSEQSSSTDTQYF; cdr3_nt: TGTGCCAGCAGTGAACAGAGTTCTAGCACAGATACGCAGTATTTT